Shown below are 26 T cell receptor beta chains from a single sample sequenced in a study of blood T cell repertoires in COVID-19. Here immunoSEQ multiplex PCR was the method, and the copy in TCRdb shows in-frame clones only, minus some. The table records 200,000 to 300,000 clones, 75% to 90% of them present only once. Material: PBMCs or T cells enriched from blood (not recorded which). The receptors originated from a man aged 50 to 59 who had been exposed to COVID-19.

This chain connects TRBV28 to TRBJ1-3, with TRBD1 matching 8 bases. The V segment lost 6 bases and the J segment 0 bases; nucleotides outside the gene matches: 1. The germline V gene encodes CDR1 MDHEN and CDR2 SYDVKM. The CDR3 runs 14 residues. The CDR3 DNA reads as TGTGCCAGCAGACAGGGGGTCTCTGGAAACACCATATATTTT. This codes for CASRQGVSGNTIYF.

This chain connects TRBV30 to TRBJ2-2; no definite D call. V shed 4 bases and J shed 1 base, with 7 bases lying between them. Germline values: CDR1 GTSNPN, CDR2 SVGIG (reference sequence). The CDR3 runs to 13 residues. The CDR3 region is CAWNRVNTGELFF. In nucleotides, the CDR3 is TGTGCCTGGAACAGAGTGAACACCGGGGAGCTGTTTTTT. Using reference TRBV30 and TRBJ2-2 for the parts outside the CDR3, the full variable domain is SQTIHQWPATLVQPVGSPLSLECTVEGTSNPNLYWYRQAAGRGLQLLFYSVGIGQISSEVPQNLSASRPQDRQFILSSKKLLLSDSGFYLCAWNRVNTGELFFGEGSRLTVL.

The V gene is TRBV18, the J gene TRBJ1-4; D is unclear. CDR3 size: 15 residues. Trimming shortened V by 0 bases and J by 8 bases, and 13 bases separated the two germline ends. Germline V gene lookup returns CDR1 KGHSH and CDR2 LQKENI. The CDR3: CASSPPRGSGEKLFF. CDR3 DNA: TGTGCCAGCTCACCACCGAGAGGAAGCGGCGAAAAACTGTTTTTT.

The chain couples TRBV19 to TRBJ1-2; tentatively, D is TRBD1 (6 bases). CDR1 is LNHDA, CDR2 SQIVND, per germline (reference sequence). This CDR3 spans 16 amino acids. V shed 6 bases and J shed 2 bases, with 19 bases lying between them. The CDR3 spells CASSRGFGGPNYGYTF. CDR3 DNA sequence: TGTGCCAGTAGCAGGGGCTTCGGAGGTCCCAACTATGGCTACACCTTC.

This chain links TRBV2 with TRBJ1-1; TRBD1 aligns across 7 bases. Germline V lookup: CDR1 SNHLY, CDR2 FYNNEI. V dropped 6 bases and J dropped 2; count of bases not matched to a gene: 3. The CDR3 sequence is 13 residues long. The CDR3 DNA sequence: TGTGCCAGCAGGCGGGACAGCAACACTGAAGCTTTCTTT. Protein sequence: CASRRDSNTEAFF.

The chain couples TRBV9 to TRBJ1-2, with D uncertain. The V end was cut by 6 bases, the J end by 4 bases, with 13 bases between. Germline CDR1 SGDLS, CDR2 YYNGEE. The CDR3 is 13 residues long. CDR3: CASTYLTGYGYTF. The CDR3 DNA follows: TGTGCCAGCACCTATCTAACGGGCTATGGCTACACCTTC.

This sequence joins TRBV28 and TRBJ2-3; TRBD2 matches 7 bases. The CDR3 totals 15 residues. Germline CDR1 reads MDHEN; CDR2 reads SYDVKM. V lost 10 bases and J lost 0; bases outside the gene matches: 10. The CDR3 sequence: CAITERGSSTDTQYF. CDR3 nucleotide sequence: TGTGCCATCACCGAGCGGGGTTCTAGCACAGATACGCAGTATTTT.

This clone was seen a single time. The rearrangement links TRBV18 to TRBJ2-1; TRBD1 matches 7 bases. The J segment lost 6 bases and the V segment lost 3 bases, leaving 2 bases of the junction unmatched. Germline V CDR1 and CDR2: KGHSH, LQKENI. The CDR3 has 13 amino acids. The CDR3 sequence is CASSPTGFNEQFF. The CDR3 coding sequence is TGTGCCAGCTCACCGACAGGGTTCAATGAGCAGTTCTTC. Based on the CDR3 plus reference TRBV18 and TRBJ2-1, the full variable domain is NAGVMQNPRHLVRRRGQEARLRCSPMKGHSHVYWYRQLPEEGLKFMVYLQKENIIDESGMPKERFSAEFPKEGPSILRIQQVVRGDSAAYFCASSPTGFNEQFFGPGTRLTVL.

The V and J genes are TRBV11-2 and TRBJ2-3; TRBD2 matches at 8 bases. The CDR3 extends over 15 amino acids. The germline V gene encodes CDR1 SGHAT and CDR2 FQNNGV. J gave up 4 bases and V 2 bases, and 5 bases lay outside the gene matches. The CDR3 loop is CASSLRAGGPDTQYF. DNA for the CDR3: TGTGCCAGCAGCTTACGGGCGGGGGGTCCAGATACGCAGTATTTT.

This chain's CDR3 is CASRAGAWEKLFF. The CDR3, as DNA: TGTGCCAGCAGGGCAGGGGCCTGGGAAAAACTGTTTTTT. The V call is TRBV2, the J call TRBJ1-4; a possible D gene is TRBD1 (6 bases). The CDR3 totals 13 residues. Germline lookup yields CDR1 SNHLY and CDR2 FYNNEI. Between the trimmed V and J ends, which lost 6 bases and 8 bases, there was a span of 13 bases.

For this clone: A junction end diverges from the germline sequence, so it may reflect a read error. The rearrangement joins TRBV7-7 to TRBJ2-2; 13 nucleotides line up with TRBD2. This CDR3 has 17 amino acids. Looked up from germline, CDR1 is SSHAT and CDR2 is FNYEAQ (reference sequence). The CDR3 sequence: CASSSGLAGVGTGELFF. For the CDR3, the DNA is TGTGCTAGCAGCTCAGGACTAGCGGGAGTTGGTACCGGGGAGCTGTTTTTT. The entire variable domain, with the rest obtained from reference TRBV7-7 and TRBJ2-2, is as follows: GAGVSQSPRYKVTKRGQDVTLRCDPISSHATLYWYQQALGQGPEFLTYFNYEAQPDKSGLPSDRFSAERPEGSISTLTIQRTEQRDSAMYRCASSSGLAGVGTGELFFGEGSRLTVL.

This chain joins TRBV9 and TRBJ2-1; D is undetermined. Trimming removed 3 bases at V and 7 bases at J, with 14 bases between. CDR1 and CDR2 (germline): SGDLS, YYNGEE. The CDR3 consists of 14 residues. As DNA, the CDR3 is TGTGCCAGCAGCGCTCTTTCTACGGGTAATGAGCAGTTCTTC. Translation gives CASSALSTGNEQFF.

CDR3 in DNA: TGTGCCAGCAGCTTTACGTATACAGCTGAAGCTTTCTTT. It specifies CASSFTYTAEAFF. The chain has TRBV11-3 and TRBJ1-1; no definite D call. The V gene's germline CDR1 is SGHNT and CDR2 YENEEA. CDR3 length: 13 amino acids. Trimming cost V 3 bases and J 6 bases, with 11 bases left between them. The whole variable domain, filled in from reference TRBV11-3 and TRBJ1-1, reads EAGVVQSPRYKIIEKKQPVAFWCNPISGHNTLYWYLQNLGQGPELLIRYENEEAVDDSQLPKDRFSAERLKGVDSTLKIQPAELGDSAVYLCASSFTYTAEAFFGQGTRLTVV.

The rearrangement links TRBV6-5 to TRBJ2-5; unclear D gene. The V end lost 10 bases, the J end lost 5 bases, and 8 bases lay between the germline ends. Germline CDR1 is MNHEY and CDR2 is SVGAGI. This CDR3 is 10 amino acids long. CDR3 residues: CATARETQYF. CDR3 DNA sequence: TGTGCCACCGCTCGGGAGACCCAGTACTTC.

The table lists this clone with a count of one. The V and J genes are TRBV18 and TRBJ1-1; D may be TRBD1 (5 bases). Germline-derived CDR1 and CDR2 are KGHSH and LQKENI. V was clipped by 0 bases and J by 1 base, with 9 bases between them. The CDR3 sequence is 15 residues long. The CDR3 here is CASSPPAGRNTEAFF. In nucleotides, the CDR3 is TGTGCCAGCTCACCACCGGCGGGACGGAACACTGAAGCTTTCTTT.

Only one count was recorded for this clone. The chain uses TRBV7-8 and TRBJ1-1; D possibly corresponds to TRBD1 (5 bases). Germline lookup yields CDR1 SGHVS and CDR2 FQNEAQ. V was cut by 2 bases and J by 6 bases, with 13 bases left in between. This CDR3 contains 14 residues. CDR3 residues: CASSLFAGKAEAFF. DNA of the CDR3: TGTGCCAGCAGCTTATTTGCAGGGAAAGCTGAAGCTTTCTTT.

The chain recombines TRBV9 with TRBJ1-1; no definite D call. The V gene's germline CDR1 is SGDLS and CDR2 YYNGEE. V lost 3 bases to trimming and J lost 6 bases, with 6 bases between them. The CDR3 runs to 11 residues. The CDR3 sequence is CASSASSEAFF. CDR3 coding DNA: TGTGCCAGCAGCGCTTCTTCTGAAGCTTTCTTT.

The V call is TRBV18, the J call TRBJ2-5; D is possibly TRBD1 (6 bases). Germline values: CDR1 KGHSH, CDR2 LQKENI. The CDR3 loop spans 15 amino acids. The V and J ends lost 1 base and 5 bases respectively, with 14 bases between them. CDR3 sequence (DNA): TGTGCCAGCTCACCACTCTCAGGGGCAGGGGAGACCCAGTACTTC. Protein sequence: CASSPLSGAGETQYF.

This clone was counted once. V usage is TRBV5-1 and J usage is TRBJ2-7, with 10 bases matching TRBD1. The trim removed 3 bases at V and 5 bases at J, leaving 8 bases unmatched. The CDR3 extends over 15 amino acids. Germline loops: CDR1 SGHRS, CDR2 YFSETQ. The DNA for the CDR3 is TGCGCCAGCAGCTCAGGGGACAGGGGTAGCCACGAGCAGTACTTC. Translation gives CASSSGDRGSHEQYF.

This chain links TRBV10-3 with TRBJ2-2; 8 bases line up with TRBD2. V lost 6 bases, J lost 0 bases, and 9 bases stayed unmatched. CDR3 length equals 17 residues. Germline V gene lookup returns CDR1 ENHRY and CDR2 SYGVKD. DNA of the CDR3: TGTGCCATCAGAAAGACTAGCGCAATGTCGAACACCGGGGAGCTGTTTTTT. This sequence encodes CAIRKTSAMSNTGELFF.

The sample holds one count of this clone. The rearrangement uses TRBV7-2 and TRBJ2-5, with 7 bases aligning to TRBD2. V was clipped by 2 bases and J by 5 bases; unmatched bases: 8. Germline CDR1 and CDR2: SGHTA and FQGNSA. The CDR3 has 15 amino acids. CDR3 region: CASSLIASGEETQYF. The CDR3 nucleotides are TGTGCCAGCAGCTTAATAGCTAGCGGAGAGGAGACCCAGTACTTC.

The chain has TRBV6-5 and TRBJ1-2; D may be TRBD1 (6 bases). Per the germline V gene, CDR1 is MNHEY and CDR2 is SVGAGI. The CDR3 contains 15 residues. Trimming pared 6 bases from V and 0 bases from J, leaving 14 bases between. CDR3 coding DNA: TGTGCCAGCAGGAACCGGGACACCGCTAACTATGGCTACACCTTC. Amino acid sequence: CASRNRDTANYGYTF.

V is TRBV23-1 and J is TRBJ2-7; D perhaps matches TRBD2 (6 bases). TRBV23-1 belongs to the ORF category, with a function that is uncertain. There are 20 residues in the CDR3. The germline V and J ends were trimmed by 5 bases and 4 bases, with 33 bases remaining between them. CDR3 bases: TGCGCCAGCAGTGCGGGGCCCCAACCGGGACTCACAAGAGGGTGGTACGAGCAGTACGTC. Translation gives CASSAGPQPGLTRGWYEQYV.

The rearrangement links TRBV2 to TRBJ1-2; 9 bases line up with TRBD1. CDR3 length: 13 residues. V shed 6 bases, J shed 5 bases, and the junction held 4 bases outside the gene matches. Germline V lookup: CDR1 SNHLY, CDR2 FYNNEI. The CDR3 is CASSQTGGYGYTF. CDR3 bases: TGTGCCAGCAGCCAGACAGGGGGGTATGGCTACACCTTC.

This clone has a handful of counts. J is TRBJ2-7 and V is TRBV6-2 or TRBV6-3, with D perhaps matching TRBD2 (6 bases). The CDR3 has 19 amino acids. With 4 bases removed from V and 2 bases from J, the gap between germline ends came to 27 bases. Per the germline V gene, CDR1 is MNHEY and CDR2 is SVGEGT. The CDR3 reads CASSFRPLTGKGRTYEQYV. CDR3 bases: TGTGCCAGCAGTTTTCGGCCGCTTACCGGTAAAGGGAGGACCTACGAGCAGTACGTC.

The chain has TRBV3-1 (or the pseudogene TRBV3-2) and TRBJ1-2; D uncertain. CDR3 size: 14 residues. V was clipped by 4 bases and J by 3 bases, with 12 bases between them. Germline lookup yields CDR1 LGHDT and CDR2 YNNKEL (reference sequence). This CDR3 reads CASSRREIDYGYTF. CDR3 DNA sequence: TGTGCCAGCAGCCGGAGAGAAATAGACTATGGCTACACCTTC.